This record looks at one TCR delta chain sequence and its context. The protein that TCRdb holds for this DNA derives from a much larger clone and differs from the translated DNA at residue 10, which likely indicates a read error; the protein shown here is translated from the DNA. This CDR3 comprises 14 residues. V lost 5 bases and J 8 bases, leaving 18 bases between the germline ends. Per germline, CDR1 TSWWSYY and CDR2 QGS. Flow sorting of PBMC yielded separate Vgamma9/Vdelta2+ and Vdelta2-negative gammadelta T cell populations for bulk repertoire analysis. These data belong to a study of γδ T cells in repeated Plasmodium falciparum infection. TCRdb repeated clone calling on the multiplex PCR reads with CATT. The sample consists of roughly 93,000 delta-chain clones, 1.4% to 1.5% of them appearing once.

Source material: gamma-delta T cells from blood. The chain couples TRDV1 to TRDJ1; D is perhaps TRDD3 (5 bases). Assignment of the J gene here rests on matching the DNA to germline, because TCRdb gives none. The sequence was collected from a pool of human donors (malaria-infected and uninfected, not separated). The CDR3 sequence is CALGIRPPGTKLIF. The CDR3 bases are TGTGCTCTTGGGATACGCCCCCCCGGCACCAAACTCATCTTT.